A single T cell receptor (beta chain) is shown here with its context. Its specificity is not known. The data originate from a study of T cells in Graves' hyperthyroidism and ophthalmopathy. Study-level results: By a 13 V-J model, ophthalmopathy was set apart from stable hyperthyroidism. Also found in blood were most expanded thyroid clonotypes above 0.001.

Exclusions: uncontrolled infection, other autoimmune disease, pregnancy, lactation. Together with thyroid ultrasound, orbital computed tomography, serum thyroxine and TRAb, clinical symptoms were used for diagnoses. RNA transcripts were the template for amplifying TCR beta CDR3 regions. HTBI primers were employed in a first-round RT-PCR of the TCR CDR3. TCRdb reanalysed the multiplex PCR reads using MiXCR and keeps one entry per CDR3 protein. The table has 450,000 to 700,000 distinct CDR3 sequences, 46% seen once. This CDR3 region has 15 residues. V gave up 3 bases and J gave up 0 bases, with 12 bases separating them. CDR1 and CDR2 (germline): SGHVS, FNYEAQ.

Material: peripheral blood or thyroid tissue (not recorded which). The chain joins TRBV7-6 to TRBJ2-7; D is unclear. The clonotype originates from an adult woman with Graves' disease, either hyperthyroidism or ophthalmopathy (not recorded which). In DNA, the CDR3 is TGTGCCAGCAGCTTGAAGGGTCTGAGCTCCTACGAGCAGTACTTC. Amino acid sequence: CASSLKGLSSYEQYF. Full variable domain (outside the CDR3, taken from reference TRBV7-6 and TRBJ2-7): GAGVSQSPRYKVTKRGQDVALRCDPISGHVSLYWYRQALGQGPEFLTYFNYEAQQDKSGLPNDRFSAERPEGSISTLTIQRTEQRDSAMYRCASSLKGLSSYEQYFGPGTRLTVT.